This T cell receptor (beta chain) was obtained from a study of shared clonotypes between healthy human individuals. Study-wide background: There were three CD4 naive, three CD4 memory, two CD8 naive and one CD8 memory plates per donor.

Study-level points and caveats: In contrast to clonotypes shared by all four donors, non-shared clonotypes had lower generation probabilities. What rarefaction showed was incomplete sorted-subset sequencing despite large depth.

Remarks on this clone: Its matching antigen is unknown.

The germline V gene has CDR1 MNHNS and CDR2 SASEGT. This CDR3 is 16 amino acids long. Trimming at V came to 1 base and at J to 3 bases, leaving 8 bases not matched to a gene. The method was immunoSEQ multiplex PCR; TCRdb's version includes in-frame clones alone and lacks a portion of them. The profile shows about 820,000 clones, 80% to 95% of them singletons. CD8 cells regarded as naive lacked CD45RO, were positively chosen for CCR7, and omitted terminally differentiated effector memory CD45RA+ cells. The source material was naive CD8+ T cells sorted from blood. The chain uses TRBV6-1 and TRBJ2-5, with 7 bases matching TRBD2. The source is a young man in good health. The chain's CDR3 is CASSEGGSGLEETQYF. In nucleotides, the CDR3 is TGTGCCAGCAGTGAAGGGGGTAGCGGGTTGGAAGAGACCCAGTACTTC.